This entry lists 9 T cell receptor beta chains sequenced from one sample in a study of blood T cell repertoires in COVID-19. Sequencing was performed with immunoSEQ multiplex PCR; in TCRdb, only in-frame clones are kept and a portion is missing. The table has 14,000 to 15,000 clones, 86% seen once. Source material: peripheral blood. All receptors come from a human donor in a cohort sampled during active COVID-19.

The gene calls are TRBV4-1 and TRBJ1-5; 10 positions agree with TRBD1. Germline loops: CDR1 MGHRA, CDR2 YSYEKL. The CDR3 covers 18 residues. With V trimmed by 1 base and J by 4 bases, 10 bases remained unmatched. The CDR3 DNA reads as TGCGCCAGCAGCCAAGGACAGGGGGCGTATCTTACTAATCAGCCCCAGCATTTT. As protein: CASSQGQGAYLTNQPQHF.

The chain couples TRBV5-1 to TRBJ1-1; possibly TRBD1 for D (5 bases). Germline CDR1 is SGHRS and CDR2 is YFSETQ. Deletions cut 2 bases from V and 2 bases from J, with 13 bases between. CDR3 size: 15 residues. CDR3 coding DNA: TGCGCCAGCAGCTTAGGAGACAGCTTTAACACTGAAGCTTTCTTT. Protein: CASSLGDSFNTEAFF. Together with reference TRBV5-1 and TRBJ1-1, the CDR3 gives the full variable domain: KAGVTQTPRYLIKTRGQQVTLSCSPISGHRSVSWYQQTPGQGLQFLFEYFSETQRNKGNFPGRFSGRQFSNSRSEMNVSTLELGDSALYLCASSLGDSFNTEAFFGQGTRLTVV.

The CDR3 here is CSVERSFGETQYF. CDR3 DNA: TGCAGCGTTGAACGTTCCTTCGGGGAGACCCAGTACTTC. The chain is built from TRBV29-1 and TRBJ2-5; D is unresolved. This CDR3 region has 13 residues. The germline CDR1 and CDR2 sequences are SQVTM and ANQGSEA. Trimming removed 2 bases from V and 5 bases from J, with 12 bases in between.

The chain has TRBV11-2 and TRBJ2-5, with 9 bases identical to TRBD1. With V trimmed by 5 bases and J by 5 bases, 12 bases remained unmatched. Germline CDR1 SGHAT, CDR2 FQNNGV. This CDR3 region has 16 residues. CDR3 nucleotides: TGTGCCAGCAGCGCGATACAGGGGGCTTGGCTGGAGACCCAGTACTTC. Protein: CASSAIQGAWLETQYF.

The V gene is TRBV4-1, the J gene TRBJ1-1, with TRBD1 matching 9 bases. The V gene's germline CDR1 is MGHRA and CDR2 YSYEKL. J gave up 3 bases and V 0 bases, and 14 bases lay outside the gene matches. The CDR3 runs to 19 residues. In nucleotides, the CDR3 is TGCGCCAGCAGCCAAGACTTCGACAGGGGGAGAAGTGCGGACACTGAAGCTTTCTTT. This sequence encodes CASSQDFDRGRSADTEAFF.

The rearrangement links TRBV2 to TRBJ2-5, with 10 bases aligning to TRBD1. This CDR3 spans 14 amino acids. The germline CDR1 and CDR2 sequences are SNHLY and FYNNEI. The trim removed 3 bases at V and 2 bases at J, leaving 0 bases unmatched. In DNA form, the CDR3 reads TGTGCCAGCAGTGAGGACAGGGGGCAAGAGACCCAGTACTTC. Residues: CASSEDRGQETQYF.

The rearrangement links TRBV7-6 to TRBJ1-4; D not certain. Germline V gene lookup returns CDR1 SGHVS and CDR2 FNYEAQ. CDR3 length equals 15 residues. V gave up 5 bases and J gave up 7 bases, with 17 bases separating them. The CDR3 bases are TGTGCCAGCAGCCCGGCGCCGAGAGGTATTGAAAAACTGTTTTTT. Translated: CASSPAPRGIEKLFF.

The chain recombines TRBV4-1 with TRBJ2-7, with D uncertain. CDR1 is MGHRA, CDR2 YSYEKL, per germline. The ends were cut back, 6 bases at V and 4 bases at J, with 13 bases in the middle. This CDR3 has 13 amino acids. CDR3 in amino acids: CASSRQEIYEQYF. The DNA of the CDR3 is TGCGCCAGCAGTCGGCAGGAAATTTACGAGCAGTACTTC.

V is TRBV10-3 and J is TRBJ1-3, with D uncertain. V shed 10 bases and J shed 0 bases, with 16 bases lying between them. Per germline, CDR1 ENHRY and CDR2 SYGVKD. This CDR3 spans 15 amino acids. The CDR3 loop reads CATLTGVSSGNTIYF. The CDR3 nucleotides are TGTGCCACCCTGACCGGGGTGAGCTCTGGAAACACCATATATTTT.